Listed here are 31 T cell receptor beta chains from one sample, sequenced in a study of T cell changes during pregnancy in multiple sclerosis. Profiling relied on immunoSEQ multiplex PCR, and the TCRdb table lists in-frame clones only, not all of them. The sample lists some 80,000 clones, nearly 95% occurring once. The sequenced sample was peripheral blood, obtained in the second trimester of pregnancy. The source is a female donor with multiple sclerosis, enrolled in a pregnancy study.

The chain has TRBV23-1 and TRBJ1-5; 9 bases fit TRBD1. TRBV23-1 is recorded as an ORF, its role being uncertain. This CDR3 region has 20 residues. Trimming cost V 3 bases and J 3 bases; bases outside gene matches: 18. The CDR3 region has the DNA TGCGCCAGCAGTCAGTCCGGGACAGGGTGCTATGCGAAGATCAATCAGCCCCAGCATTTT. The encoded protein is CASSQSGTGCYAKINQPQHF.

Regarding this clone: Within the sample, other DNA sequences also encode this same CDR3. The rearrangement joins TRBV4-1 to TRBJ2-7; the match to TRBD2 covers 10 bases. V shed 3 bases and J 5 bases; nucleotides not matched to a gene: 7. The CDR3 spans 15 residues. Germline CDR1 MGHRA, CDR2 YSYEKL. The CDR3 region has the DNA TGCGCCAGCAGCCATCTAGCGGGAGATCTGAACGAGCAGTACTTC. It encodes CASSHLAGDLNEQYF.

The chain uses TRBV2 and TRBJ2-2; 10 nucleotides line up with TRBD2. There are 17 residues in the CDR3. Germline CDR1 and CDR2: SNHLY and FYNNEI. The V gene end was trimmed by 8 bases and the J gene end by 5 bases; junction bases not matched to a gene: 14. The CDR3 is CASLRRARAGGTGELFF. The DNA of the CDR3 is TGTGCCAGCTTGAGGAGGGCACGAGCGGGAGGGACCGGGGAGCTGTTTTTT.

Only a few counts were recorded for this clone. The chain couples TRBV9 to TRBJ2-7, with 7 bases fitting TRBD1. Per the germline V gene, CDR1 is SGDLS and CDR2 is YYNGEE. CDR3 length: 15 amino acids. The V and J ends lost 4 bases and 6 bases, in that order; junction bases with no gene match: 13. The CDR3 bases are TGTGCCAGCAGCCTACGGGACAGCCAACGCTCCGAGCAGTACTTC. As protein: CASSLRDSQRSEQYF. The full variable domain, its missing parts supplied by reference TRBV9 and TRBJ2-7, is DSGVTQTPKHLITATGQRVTLRCSPRSGDLSVYWYQQSLDQGLQFLIQYYNGEERAKGNILERFSAQQFPDLHSELNLSSLELGDSALYFCASSLRDSQRSEQYFGPGTRLTVT.

The CDR3 sequence: CASGGTGLSYEQYF. The CDR3 DNA reads as TGTGCCAGCGGCGGGACAGGGCTTTCCTACGAGCAGTACTTC. The chain couples TRBV14 to TRBJ2-7; 9 bases align to TRBD1. This CDR3 has 14 residues. Losses at the gene ends were 8 bases for V and 1 base for J; bases not matched to a gene: 6. Germline CDR1 SGHDN, CDR2 FVKESK.

The V gene is TRBV11-2, the J gene TRBJ2-7, with TRBD2 matching 11 bases. The J segment lost 2 bases and the V segment lost 5 bases, leaving 17 bases of the junction unmatched. Germline V lookup: CDR1 SGHAT, CDR2 FQNNGV. The length of the CDR3 is 19 residues. DNA for the CDR3: TGTGCCAGCAGCAAAAGGCCCCCCGGGACTAGCGGAGTTCCCTACGAGCAGTACTTC. Translated, it gives CASSKRPPGTSGVPYEQYF.

This chain joins TRBV21-1 and TRBJ1-5; the table's D call TRBD1 went unverified against the DNA. TRBV21-1 is a known pseudogene. CDR3 length equals 13 residues. The CDR3 loop is CASSGQGFQPQHF. The CDR3 nucleotides read TGTGCCAGCAGCGGACAGGGGTTCCAACCCCAGCATTTT.

This chain links TRBV28 with TRBJ1-1; the D is unclear. This CDR3 is 15 amino acids long. Germline CDR1 and CDR2: MDHEN and SYDVKM. V dropped 1 base and J dropped 3 bases, with 12 bases sitting between them. Written as DNA, the CDR3 is TGTGCCAGCAGTTTATACCGATTAGGAGACACTGAAGCTTTCTTT. It yields the protein CASSLYRLGDTEAFF.

This chain joins TRBV7-3 and TRBJ2-2; 12 bases align to TRBD2. The CDR3 runs to 16 residues. Trimming at V came to 2 bases and at J to 5 bases, leaving 3 bases not matched to a gene. Per the germline V gene, CDR1 is SGHTA and CDR2 is FQGTGA. CDR3 sequence (DNA): TGTGCCAGCAGCTTAGTACTAGCGGGAGGTACCGGGGAGCTGTTTTTT. Protein: CASSLVLAGGTGELFF.

The count of this clone is one. The rearrangement joins TRBV11-3 to TRBJ2-7, with TRBD2 identical over 13 bases. Germline V gene data show CDR1 as SGHNT and CDR2 as YENEEA. V dropped 11 bases and J dropped 7; count of bases not matched to a gene: 14. There are 15 residues in the CDR3. The CDR3 here is CALSVGLAGQFEQYF. Written as DNA, the CDR3 is TGTGCCCTCTCGGTGGGACTAGCGGGACAGTTTGAGCAGTACTTC.

V gene TRBV19 combines with J gene TRBJ1-1; D unclear. This CDR3 has 13 amino acids. CDR1 is LNHDA, CDR2 SQIVND, per germline (reference sequence). V dropped 3 bases and J dropped 1 base, with 6 bases sitting between them. CDR3 DNA: TGTGCCAGTAGTATTGGGCCGAACACTGAAGCTTTCTTT. The encoded protein is CASSIGPNTEAFF.

The CDR3 nucleotides read TGTGCCACCGCCGGGGGTGGGGGAAACCTAAACACTGAAGCTTTCTTT. Translated: CATAGGGGNLNTEAFF. The chain employs TRBV19 and TRBJ1-1; maybe TRBD1 (5 bases). Per germline, CDR1 LNHDA and CDR2 SQIVND (reference sequence). The V end was cut by 10 bases, the J end by 2 bases, with 23 bases between. The CDR3 is 16 amino acids.

The chain carries TRBV19 and TRBJ2-2; 8 positions agree with TRBD2. Losses at the gene ends were 4 bases for V and 0 bases for J; bases not matched to a gene: 4. Germline CDR1 and CDR2: LNHDA and SQIVND (reference sequence). This CDR3 has 16 amino acids. CDR3 coding DNA: TGTGCCAGTAGTAGGAGCGGGAGATCGAACACCGGGGAGCTGTTTTTT. Amino acids: CASSRSGRSNTGELFF.

The chain combines TRBV5-1 with TRBJ2-1, with 14 bases that match TRBD2. The CDR3 spans 17 residues. Germline values: CDR1 SGHRS, CDR2 YFSETQ. V trimming: 4 bases; J trimming: 0 bases; junction bases outside the gene matches: 3. CDR3 region: CASSGGLAGVSYNEQFF. CDR3 nucleotide sequence: TGCGCCAGCAGCGGGGGACTAGCGGGAGTCTCCTACAATGAGCAGTTCTTC. The full variable domain, with the rest looked up from reference TRBV5-1 and TRBJ2-1, is KAGVTQTPRYLIKTRGQQVTLSCSPISGHRSVSWYQQTPGQGLQFLFEYFSETQRNKGNFPGRFSGRQFSNSRSEMNVSTLELGDSALYLCASSGGLAGVSYNEQFFGPGTRLTVL.

The CDR3, as DNA: TGTGCCTGGAGTCCAGGCCGTTATCTTGAAAAACTGTTTTTT. Its protein is CAWSPGRYLEKLFF. The chain is built from TRBV30 and TRBJ1-4, with no clear D. V was shortened by 2 bases and J by 7 bases, with 14 bases between the two germline ends. The CDR3 runs 14 residues. Germline V gene lookup returns CDR1 GTSNPN and CDR2 SVGIG (reference sequence).

CDR3 sequence (DNA): TGTGCCAGCAGTAACGCGGGGCGGTACACCGGGGAGCTGTTTTTT. It is translated as CASSNAGRYTGELFF. The gene calls are TRBV6-5 and TRBJ2-2, with a weak D call TRBD2 (6 bases). The germline V gene encodes CDR1 MNHEY and CDR2 SVGAGI. This CDR3 region has 15 residues. Trimming took 5 bases from V and 3 from J, leaving 13 bases between them.

The sample holds one count of this clone. The chain combines TRBV11-2 with TRBJ1-1; D ambiguous. CDR3 length equals 11 residues. CDR1 and CDR2 from the germline V gene are SGHAT and FQNNGV. V shed 6 bases and J shed 3 bases, with 5 bases lying between them. DNA of the CDR3: TGTGCCAGCAGTTCCTACACTGAAGCTTTCTTT. Translation: CASSSYTEAFF.

V is TRBV28 and J is TRBJ2-3; 8 bases agree with TRBD2. CDR1 is MDHEN, CDR2 SYDVKM, per germline. This CDR3 comprises 15 residues. V was clipped by 5 bases and J by 3 bases; unmatched bases: 7. The CDR3 DNA sequence: TGTGCCAGCAGTCCCCGGGGGGGTGCGACAGATACGCAGTATTTT. Protein sequence: CASSPRGGATDTQYF.

V is TRBV27 and J is TRBJ2-3, with TRBD2 identical over 7 bases. Germline V lookup: CDR1 MNHEY, CDR2 SMNVEV (reference sequence). The J segment lost 1 base and the V segment lost 0 bases, leaving 4 bases of the junction unmatched. The CDR3 has 16 amino acids. The CDR3 coding sequence is TGTGCCAGCAGTTTATCGGGCGGGAGTGGCACAGATACGCAGTATTTT. This encodes CASSLSGGSGTDTQYF.

This chain links TRBV28 with TRBJ1-4; D unclear. V was clipped by 6 bases and J by 4 bases, with 15 bases between them. The CDR3 spans 15 residues. CDR1 MDHEN and CDR2 SYDVKM come from the germline V gene. The CDR3 bases are TGTGCCAGCAGGTCCGCGGAGGGCATTAATGAAAAACTGTTTTTT. Protein sequence: CASRSAEGINEKLFF.

The chain has TRBV5-1 and TRBJ2-7; D call uncertain. The CDR3 runs 12 residues. V shed 7 bases and J shed 2 bases, with 10 bases lying between them. Germline CDR1 SGHRS, CDR2 YFSETQ. Written as DNA, the CDR3 is TGCGCCAGCCCCGCGGTACCCTACGAGCAGTACTTC. It encodes CASPAVPYEQYF. Looking up the rest from reference TRBV5-1 and TRBJ2-7 gives the full variable domain: KAGVTQTPRYLIKTRGQQVTLSCSPISGHRSVSWYQQTPGQGLQFLFEYFSETQRNKGNFPGRFSGRQFSNSRSEMNVSTLELGDSALYLCASPAVPYEQYFGPGTRLTVT.

The chain has TRBV28 and TRBJ2-3; 10 bases align to TRBD2. Trimming removed 2 bases from V and 2 bases from J; junction bases left unmatched: 7. This CDR3 has 17 amino acids. The V gene's germline CDR1 is MDHEN and CDR2 SYDVKM. The DNA of the CDR3 is TGTGCCAGCAGTTTAACGACTAGCGGGCAACCCACAGATACGCAGTATTTT. Its translation is CASSLTTSGQPTDTQYF.

This rearrangement joins TRBV5-1 to TRBJ1-1; D not resolved. Deletions cut 4 bases from V and 1 base from J, with 14 bases between. CDR3 size: 15 residues. Per germline, CDR1 SGHRS and CDR2 YFSETQ. DNA of the CDR3: TGCGCCAGCAGCCGGGAGGTGACTGGGAACACTGAAGCTTTCTTT. Translating it yields CASSREVTGNTEAFF.

DNA for the CDR3: TGTGCCTGGAGTGCTCATCACAGGAACACTGAAGCTTTCTTT. Its translation: CAWSAHHRNTEAFF. The V and J genes are TRBV30 and TRBJ1-1; unclear D gene. CDR1 and CDR2 (germline): GTSNPN, SVGIG (reference sequence). The V end was cut by 1 base, the J end by 1 base, with 10 bases between. The CDR3 has 14 amino acids.

This clone has a single count. The chain is built from TRBV7-3 and TRBJ2-1; TRBD1 might be the D (5 bases). Germline CDR1 SGHTA, CDR2 FQGTGA. CDR3 length: 14 residues. With 6 bases removed from V and 0 bases from J, the gap between germline ends came to 9 bases. The CDR3 sequence: CASRSGSSYNEQFF. The CDR3 DNA sequence: TGTGCCAGCAGGTCAGGGTCCTCCTACAATGAGCAGTTCTTC. Filled out from reference TRBV7-3 and TRBJ2-1, the complete variable domain reads GAGVSQTPSNKVTEKGKYVELRCDPISGHTALYWYRQSLGQGPEFLIYFQGTGAADDSGLPNDRFFAVRPEGSVSTLKIQRTERGDSAVYLCASRSGSSYNEQFFGPGTRLTVL.

This chain connects TRBV16 to TRBJ2-1, with TRBD1 matching over 9 bases. V lost 0 bases, J lost 7 bases, and 7 bases stayed unmatched. Germline CDR1 is KGHSY and CDR2 is FQNENV. There are 16 residues in the CDR3. The CDR3 reads CASSQSGQGRVNEQFF. The CDR3 DNA sequence: TGTGCCAGCAGCCAATCGGGACAGGGCAGGGTAAATGAGCAGTTCTTC.

This sequence joins TRBV28 and TRBJ2-7; 8 bases are shared with TRBD2. The CDR3 loop spans 17 amino acids. J lost 3 bases, V lost 6 bases, and 16 bases had no gene match. Germline V lookup: CDR1 MDHEN, CDR2 SYDVKM. CDR3 sequence (DNA): TGTGCCAGCAGGCGTAGCGGGATAAGCCGGGGGGTCTACGAGCAGTACTTC. It is translated as CASRRSGISRGVYEQYF.

V usage is TRBV18 and J usage is TRBJ2-5; 7 bases are shared with TRBD1. Germline V gives CDR1 KGHSH, CDR2 LQKENI. The J segment lost 1 base and the V segment lost 8 bases, leaving 4 bases of the junction unmatched. The CDR3 has 13 amino acids. The CDR3, as DNA: TGTGCCAGCGCTACAGGGGTCCAAGAGACCCAGTACTTC. Its translation is CASATGVQETQYF.

The DNA of the CDR3 is TGCAGCGTGTTACAGGGGGCAGGCACAGATACGCAGTATTTT. It translates to CSVLQGAGTDTQYF. This rearrangement joins TRBV29-1 to TRBJ2-3, with 9 bases matching TRBD1. After removal of 6 bases from V and 1 base from J, the junction contained 5 bases not matched to a gene. Germline values: CDR1 SQVTM, CDR2 ANQGSEA. The CDR3 sequence is 14 residues long.

CDR3 DNA sequence: TGTGCCATCATGCCCGGGACCGGGGAGCTGTTTTTT. Translating gives CAIMPGTGELFF. The J gene is TRBJ2-2, the V gene TRBV10-3; D not certain. Germline lookup yields CDR1 ENHRY and CDR2 SYGVKD. Trimming left V 7 bases short and J 5 bases short, with 8 bases between. This CDR3 contains 12 residues.

This chain links TRBV27 with TRBJ2-7; D remains unclear. Per the germline V gene, CDR1 is MNHEY and CDR2 is SMNVEV (reference sequence). The CDR3 consists of 13 residues. The V gene lost 6 bases and the J gene lost 0 bases, with 9 bases spanning the gap. For the CDR3, the DNA is TGTGCCAGCAGCCCCGACATCTCCTACGAGCAGTACTTC. Protein sequence: CASSPDISYEQYF.